This T cell receptor (beta chain) emerged from a study of T cells after yellow fever vaccination. On the study more broadly: SMART-Seq v4 Ultra Low Input served to prepare low-cell-number fractions. Broader study findings: At less than 97% for CD4 and about 91% for CD8, most primary-vaccination clones showed up again after the booster. Abundant clonotypes from the bulk population could get into FACS-sorted repertoires as contaminants.

In the case of this clonotype: The antigen remains undetermined.

V shed 6 bases and J 4 bases; nucleotides not matched to a gene: 16. CDR1 MNHEY and CDR2 SMNVEV come from the germline V gene (reference sequence). The CDR3 spans 17 residues. TCRdb re-called the 5' RACE reads through MiXCR, storing one row per CDR3 protein. The data contain 500,000 to 650,000 distinct CDR3 sequences, 9% to 15% of them seen just once; the ten biggest clones take up 15%. Sequencing used PBMCs, obtained on the day of the yellow fever booster vaccination. The chain links TRBV27 to TRBJ1-1; 8 positions agree with TRBD1. This TCR derives from a young man who received the YFV17D yellow fever vaccine. CDR3 loop: CASRQTRDRLVGTEAFF. The CDR3 DNA is TGTGCCAGCAGACAGACCCGGGACAGGTTGGTTGGCACTGAAGCTTTCTTT.